This is a list of T cell receptor beta chains from one sample in a study of shared clonotypes between healthy human individuals. The protocol was immunoSEQ multiplex PCR, while the TCRdb copy is restricted to in-frame clones and leaves out a portion. The sample holds fewer than 850,000 clones, 90% seen once. The sample was memory CD8+ T cells from PBMCs. The receptors were sampled from a man between 18 and 29 years old in good health. Some clones in this sample may be carry-over from other donors' samples. The CDR3 runs from the conserved cysteine through the conserved F or W. D genes are given only for firm matches. Some rows have no size entry. The others give once, few or many, or a class for an expanded clone.

size: -
V: TRBV5-1
D: -
J: TRBJ1-5
CDR3: CASSLGGEYSNQPQHF
DNA: TGCGCCAGCAGCTTGGGAGGCGAGTATAGCAATCAGCCCCAGCATTTT

size: -
V: TRBV28
D: -
J: TRBJ2-4
CDR3: CASRRGPAGPKNIQYF
DNA: TGTGCCAGCAGACGAGGTCCGGCGGGACCCAAAAACATTCAGTACTTC

size: -
V: TRBV19
D: -
J: TRBJ1-5
CDR3: CASLGSSNQPQHF
DNA: TGTGCCAGCTTGGGGTCGAGCAATCAGCCCCAGCATTTT

size: -
V: TRBV6-6
D: -
J: TRBJ2-7
CDR3: CASSYRSPRGAYEQYF
DNA: TGTGCCAGCAGTTACAGGTCCCCACGAGGGGCCTACGAGCAGTACTTC

size: -
V: TRBV6-5
D: -
J: TRBJ1-5
CDR3: CASSYYLGADQPQHF
DNA: TGTGCCAGCAGTTACTACCTGGGGGCAGATCAGCCCCAGCATTTT

size: few
V: TRBV19
D: -
J: TRBJ1-1
CDR3: CASSPRPDRPGFF
DNA: TGTGCCAGTAGTCCCCGGCCAGACAGGCCCGGTTTCTTT

size: -
V: TRBV4-2
D: TRBD2
J: TRBJ2-1
CDR3: CASSRLAGSNEQFF
DNA: TGTGCCAGCAGCCGACTAGCAGGTTCCAATGAGCAGTTCTTC

size: once
V: TRBV14
D: -
J: TRBJ2-1
CDR3: CASSQVILISVIPFNEQFF
DNA: TGTGCCAGCAGCCAAGTAATTTTAATTAGCGTAATCCCCTTCAATGAGCAGTTCTTC

size: -
V: TRBV10-3
D: -
J: TRBJ2-7
CDR3: CAISESRRESYEQYF
DNA: TGTGCCATCAGTGAGTCGAGGCGGGAATCCTACGAGCAGTACTTC

size: -
V: TRBV7-9
D: -
J: TRBJ2-5
CDR3: CASSPPTRQEETQYF
DNA: TGTGCCAGCAGCCCACCCACCCGACAGGAAGAGACCCAGTACTTC

size: -
V: TRBV10-1
D: -
J: TRBJ1-2
CDR3: CASSESQRGASYGYTF
DNA: TGCGCCAGCAGTGAGTCGCAAAGGGGAGCAAGCTATGGCTACACCTTC

size: once
V: TRBV10-3
D: TRBD2
J: TRBJ2-1
CDR3: CAISEFGLAGVNEQFF
DNA: TGTGCCATCAGTGAGTTTGGACTAGCGGGAGTCAATGAGCAGTTCTTC

size: -
V: TRBV30
D: TRBD2
J: TRBJ2-7
CDR3: CAWSVRRGYYEQYF
DNA: TGTGCCTGGAGTGTACGGCGGGGGTACTACGAGCAGTACTTC

size: -
V: TRBV7-7
D: -
J: TRBJ2-1
CDR3: CASSLGPSSYNEQFF
DNA: TGTGCCAGCAGCTTAGGCCCCAGCTCCTACAATGAGCAGTTCTTC

size: -
V: TRBV4-2
D: -
J: TRBJ1-2
CDR3: CASSQDRGGYGYTF
DNA: TGTGCCAGCAGCCAAGATCGGGGAGGGTATGGCTACACCTTC

size: -
V: TRBV5-1
D: -
J: TRBJ2-7
CDR3: CASSFTGTPSYEQYF
DNA: TGCGCCAGCAGCTTCACCGGGACTCCCTCCTACGAGCAGTACTTC

size: -
V: TRBV7-2
D: TRBD2
J: TRBJ2-1
CDR3: CASSKAGVVYEQFF
DNA: TGTGCCAGCAGTAAAGCGGGAGTCGTCTATGAGCAGTTCTTC

size: -
V: TRBV28
D: -
J: TRBJ2-7
CDR3: CASSTDRKRGGEQYF
DNA: TGTGCCAGCAGTACTGACAGGAAAAGGGGAGGCGAGCAGTACTTC

size: few
V: TRBV9
D: TRBD2
J: TRBJ2-2
CDR3: CASSVWSGGLELFF
DNA: TGTGCCAGCAGCGTATGGTCGGGAGGGCTCGAGCTGTTTTTT

size: -
V: TRBV6-5
D: TRBD1
J: TRBJ1-2
CDR3: CASSPGTGGWGYTF
DNA: TGTGCCAGCAGCCCAGGGACAGGGGGCTGGGGCTACACCTTC

size: -
V: TRBV11-3
D: -
J: TRBJ2-7
CDR3: CASSLGGAATTYEQYF
DNA: TGTGCCAGCAGCTTAGGAGGGGCGGCCACGACCTACGAGCAGTACTTC

size: -
V: TRBV6-1
D: TRBD1
J: TRBJ2-2
CDR3: CASSEEQGGAGELFF
DNA: TGTGCCAGCAGTGAAGAACAGGGGGGCGCCGGGGAGCTGTTTTTT

size: once
V: TRBV23-1
D: -
J: TRBJ1-5
CDR3: CASSNSGALEPQHF
DNA: TGCGCCAGCAGTAATTCGGGCGCTTTGGAGCCCCAGCATTTT

size: -
V: TRBV9
D: TRBD1
J: TRBJ2-7
CDR3: CASSPGQGVHEQYF
DNA: TGTGCCAGCAGCCCCGGACAGGGAGTCCACGAGCAGTACTTC

size: -
V: TRBV4-3
D: -
J: TRBJ2-7
CDR3: CASSPKWHRETEEQYF
DNA: TGCGCCAGCAGTCCCAAATGGCACAGGGAAACAGAAGAGCAGTACTTC

size: few
V: TRBV27
D: TRBD1
J: TRBJ1-5
CDR3: CASSSIGQGNQPQHF
DNA: TGTGCCAGCAGTTCGATAGGACAGGGCAATCAGCCCCAGCATTTT

size: -
V: TRBV7-9
D: TRBD1
J: TRBJ2-7
CDR3: CASSLIGTGDYEQYF
DNA: TGTGCCAGCAGCTTAATTGGGACAGGGGACTACGAGCAGTACTTC

size: -
V: TRBV5-1
D: -
J: TRBJ1-1
CDR3: CASSSGVWGEGKTEAFF
DNA: TGCGCCAGCAGCTCAGGGGTCTGGGGAGAGGGTAAGACTGAAGCTTTCTTT